This TCR beta chain was recovered during a study of CD8 T cells in ankylosing spondylitis. Study-wide findings and caveats: It appeared that ankylosing spondylitis blood was characterized by a TCR beta motif of seven or eight highly homologous variants.

The CDR3 is made up of 13 amino acids. Germline CDR1 and CDR2: MNHEY and SVGEGT. V dropped 0 bases and J dropped 1 base, with 3 bases sitting between them. This clonotype turned up a few times. Its antigen is still unknown. From the 5' RACE reads, TCRdb called clonotypes with MiXCR, one entry per CDR3 protein. The sample has roughly 440,000 distinct CDR3 sequences, more than 15% seen once. The chain joins TRBV6-2 or TRBV6-3 to TRBJ1-1; D gene unclear. The sample comprised blood, either unsorted or a sorted T cell fraction (not recorded which). The TCR was taken from a male donor with ankylosing spondylitis. The CDR3 DNA reads TGTGCCAGCAGTTACTCCGCGAACACTGAAGCTTTCTTT. It codes for CASSYSANTEAFF.